The clone carrying this TCR beta chain showed up many times. The antigen is unknown. Ophthalmopathy patients all had a Clinical Activity Score of at least 3, a NOSPECS grade of at least 4 and disease under 3 months old. Uncontrolled infection, other autoimmune disease, pregnancy or lactation barred patients from enrollment. On the basis of clinical symptoms, serum thyroxine and TRAb, thyroid ultrasound and orbital computed tomography, diagnoses were made. The germline V gene has CDR1 DFQATT and CDR2 SNEGSKA (reference sequence). This CDR3 contains 11 residues. The ends were cut back, 3 bases at V and 4 bases at J, with 5 bases in the middle. RNA transcripts served as the template for amplifying TCR beta CDR3 regions. First-round RT-PCR targeting the TCR CDR3 was performed with the HTBI primer set. One entry per CDR3 protein, called by TCRdb with MiXCR from the multiplex PCR reads. This table holds about 590,000 distinct CDR3 sequences, over 12% found once.

This sample is part of a study of T cells in Graves' hyperthyroidism and ophthalmopathy. Study-level findings and limits: Within blood appeared most thyroid clonotypes that had expanded above 0.001.

The J gene is TRBJ2-3, the V gene TRBV20-1; D not resolved. This receptor was obtained from a woman under 30 with Graves' ophthalmopathy. Sequencing input: blood. CDR3 in amino acids: CSASQADTQYF. The CDR3 nucleotides read TGCAGTGCTAGCCAGGCAGATACGCAGTATTTT.